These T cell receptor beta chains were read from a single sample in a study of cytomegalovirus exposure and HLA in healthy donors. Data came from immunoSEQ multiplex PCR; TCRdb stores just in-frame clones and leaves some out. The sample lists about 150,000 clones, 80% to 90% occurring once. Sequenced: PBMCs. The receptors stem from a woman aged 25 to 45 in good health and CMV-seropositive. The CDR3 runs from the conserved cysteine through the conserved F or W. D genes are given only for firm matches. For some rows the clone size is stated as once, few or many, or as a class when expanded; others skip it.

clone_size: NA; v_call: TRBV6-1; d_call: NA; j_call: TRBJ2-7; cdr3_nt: TGTGCCAGCAGCCGAAGGAGGGCGGAGGGGTACGAGCAGTACTTC; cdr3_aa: CASSRRRAEGYEQYF
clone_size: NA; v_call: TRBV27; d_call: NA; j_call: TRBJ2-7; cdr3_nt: TGTGCCAGCAGTCCACGGGACATTTCGTACGAGCAGTACTTC; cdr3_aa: CASSPRDISYEQYF
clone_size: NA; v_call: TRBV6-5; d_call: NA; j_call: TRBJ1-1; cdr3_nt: TGTGCCAGCAGTTCCCCGGGGGAGAACACTGAAGCTTTCTTT; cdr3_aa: CASSSPGENTEAFF
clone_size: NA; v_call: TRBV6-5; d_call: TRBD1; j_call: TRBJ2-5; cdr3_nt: TGTGCCAGCAGTTCCTACATTGGGACAGGGCAAGAGACCCAGTACTTC; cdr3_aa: CASSSYIGTGQETQYF
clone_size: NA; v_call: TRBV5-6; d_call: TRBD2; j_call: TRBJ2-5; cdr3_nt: TGTGCCAGCAGCAATGAGCGGGAGGGCCAAGAGACCCAGTACTTC; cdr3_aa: CASSNEREGQETQYF
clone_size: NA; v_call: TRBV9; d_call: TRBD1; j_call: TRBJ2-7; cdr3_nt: TGTGCCAGCAGCGTAACCGGACAGGGGGCTGGGGAGCAGTACTTC; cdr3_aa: CASSVTGQGAGEQYF
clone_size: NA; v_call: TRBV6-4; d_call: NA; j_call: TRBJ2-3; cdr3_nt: TGTGCCAGCAGTGACGGGGGGGCCACAGATACGCAGTATTTT; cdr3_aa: CASSDGGATDTQYF
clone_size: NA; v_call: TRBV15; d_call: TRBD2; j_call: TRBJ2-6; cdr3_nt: TGTGCCACCAGCAGAGTAGCGGGAGGGCTCGCTGGGGCCAACGTCCTGACTTTC; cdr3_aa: CATSRVAGGLAGANVLTF
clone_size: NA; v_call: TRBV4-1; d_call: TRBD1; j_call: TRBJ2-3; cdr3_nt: TGCGCCAGCAGCCAATTTGCCAGGGGGCAGACGAAGCAGTATTTT; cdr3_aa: CASSQFARGQTKQYF
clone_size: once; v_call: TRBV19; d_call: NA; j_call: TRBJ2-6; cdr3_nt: TGTGCCAGTAGTCGTGACACAGCCAACGTCCTGACTTTC; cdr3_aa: CASSRDTANVLTF
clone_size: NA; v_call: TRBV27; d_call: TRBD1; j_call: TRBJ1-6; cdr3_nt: TGTGCCAGCAGTCCAGGCGGACAGGGGGAGAGTTCACCCCTCCACTTT; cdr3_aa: CASSPGGQGESSPLHF
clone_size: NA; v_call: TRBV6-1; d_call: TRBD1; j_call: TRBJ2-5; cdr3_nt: TGTGCCAGCAGTGATGGACAGGGAAAAGAGACCCAGTACTTC; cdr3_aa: CASSDGQGKETQYF